A selection of T cell receptor beta chains follows, all from one sample in a study of cytomegalovirus exposure and HLA in healthy donors. The data were produced by immunoSEQ multiplex PCR, yet TCRdb's version contains in-frame clones alone and is incomplete. This repertoire shows about 59,000 clones, about 77% found once; its top ten account for roughly 7%. The sample consisted of PBMCs. The receptors were gathered from a man aged 25-45 years in good health and CMV-seropositive. Both conserved end residues are part of each CDR3. D genes are given only for firm matches. Some rows have no size entry. The others give once, few or many, or a class for an expanded clone.

size | D | J | V | DNA | CDR3
NA | NA | TRBJ2-7 | TRBV5-4 | TGTGCCAGCAGCGCTAACGGGAACCCCTACGAGCAGTACTTC | CASSANGNPYEQYF
NA | NA | TRBJ2-3 | TRBV7-3 | TGTGCCAGCAGCTTAAGGGGGGGCCTCGTAGATACGCAGTATTTT | CASSLRGGLVDTQYF
NA | TRBD1 | TRBJ1-2 | TRBV7-9 | TGTGCCAGCAGCTCCGGACAGGGGGACTATGGCTACACCTTC | CASSSGQGDYGYTF
NA | TRBD1 | TRBJ2-5 | TRBV19 | TGTGCCAGTAGCTTACAGGGGATCGGAGAGACCCAGTACTTC | CASSLQGIGETQYF
few | TRBD2 | TRBJ2-5 | TRBV15 | TGTGCCACCAGCCTCCGCGGGGGTGGAGAGACCCAGTACTTC | CATSLRGGGETQYF
few | NA | TRBJ1-1 | TRBV28 | TGTGCCAGCAGTCCCACACTGGACAGTTTCTTTATGAACACTGAAGCTTTCTTT | CASSPTLDSFFMNTEAFF
NA | NA | TRBJ2-3 | TRBV4-3 | TGCGCCAGCAGCCAAGATGGCGGGGAGACGGATACGCAGTATTTT | CASSQDGGETDTQYF
NA | NA | TRBJ1-1 | TRBV14 | TGTGCCAGCAGCCAAGGGAGAGCTCTGACCTGGCACACTGAAGCTTTCTTT | CASSQGRALTWHTEAFF
NA | NA | TRBJ1-4 | TRBV30 | TGTGCCTGGGGAGGCGCCAGGGGTGAAAAACTGTTTTTT | CAWGGARGEKLFF
NA | TRBD1 | TRBJ2-5 | TRBV5-1 | TGCGCCAGCAGCGGGGACAGGGGGCGGCAAGAGACCCAGTACTTC | CASSGDRGRQETQYF
NA | NA | TRBJ1-1 | TRBV9 | TGTGCCAGCAGCCCAGGAGGGAGGGCCACTGAAGCTTTCTTT | CASSPGGRATEAFF
NA | NA | TRBJ2-2 | TRBV11-3 | TGTGCCAGCAGCTTACAGGCTTCGAACACCGGGGAGCTGTTTTTT | CASSLQASNTGELFF
NA | NA | TRBJ1-1 | TRBV19 | TGTGCCAGTAGTGGACAGCTCCAGGGAAACACTGAAGCTTTCTTT | CASSGQLQGNTEAFF
NA | NA | TRBJ1-2 | TRBV5-1 | TGCGCCAGCAGCTTGGCAGGGTACCTGAACTATGGCTACACCTTC | CASSLAGYLNYGYTF
NA | NA | TRBJ2-2 | TRBV9 | TGTGCCAGCAGCGTAGCAGGGAACACCGGGGAGCTGTTTTTT | CASSVAGNTGELFF
NA | TRBD1 | TRBJ1-1 | TRBV6-1 | TGTGCCAGCAGTGACAGGGGGAGGATGAACACTGAAGCTTTCTTT | CASSDRGRMNTEAFF
NA | TRBD1 | TRBJ1-1 | TRBV28 | TGTGCCAGCAGTCCCGGGACAGGGATGAACACTGAAGCTTTCTTT | CASSPGTGMNTEAFF
NA | NA | TRBJ1-1 | TRBV29-1 | TGCAGCGTTGGGGCGCTCGAAGCTTTCTTT | CSVGALEAFF
NA | NA | TRBJ2-3 | TRBV10-3 | TGTGCCATCAGTCGGGATCCCTCCACAGATACGCAGTATTTT | CAISRDPSTDTQYF
NA | NA | TRBJ1-1 | TRBV5-4 | TGTGCCAGCAGCTTGGTCGCAGGAGGGGTCACTGAAGCTTTCTTT | CASSLVAGGVTEAFF
NA | TRBD2 | TRBJ2-7 | TRBV5-6 | TGTGCCAGCAACCCTAGCGGGGGCCTTTGCGAGCAGTACTTC | CASNPSGGLCEQYF
NA | TRBD1 | TRBJ2-5 | TRBV9 | TGTGCCAGCTCAACAGGGGGGCAAGAGACCCAGTACTTC | CASSTGGQETQYF
NA | NA | TRBJ1-5 | TRBV25-1 | TGTGCCAGCAGTGGGCACGGGAATCAGCCCCAGCATTTT | CASSGHGNQPQHF
NA | TRBD1 | TRBJ1-2 | TRBV30 | TGTGCCTCCGACAGGGTTCCGACTGGCTACACCTTC | CASDRVPTGYTF
few | TRBD1 | TRBJ2-7 | TRBV7-6 | TGTGCCAGCAGCCTCGCCCGGGACAGGGCTCACTTC | CASSLARDRAHF
NA | NA | TRBJ1-5 | TRBV28 | TGTGCCAGCTCCGGCCCCGGGAGTTGGGTGGGCAATCAGCCCCAGCATTTT | CASSGPGSWVGNQPQHF
NA | NA | TRBJ2-7 | TRBV6-1 | TGTGCCAGCAGTGAAGGTGAGGTTGAGGAGCAGTACTTC | CASSEGEVEEQYF
few | NA | TRBJ1-2 | TRBV28 | TGTGCCAGCAGTTTAGGGGGGAGGGGCTATGGCTACACCTTC | CASSLGGRGYGYTF
NA | NA | TRBJ1-5 | TRBV19 | TGTGCCAGTAGTGGGCAGGGGCGGCTCAATCAGCCCCAGCATTTT | CASSGQGRLNQPQHF
few | TRBD1 | TRBJ2-7 | TRBV27 | TGTGCCAGCAGTTCACAGGGGCGCGAGCAGTACTTC | CASSSQGREQYF
NA | TRBD1 | TRBJ1-1 | TRBV5-4 | TGTGCCAGCAGTTCGGGACAGGGGTATTCCGATTCGCGCTACACTGAAGCTTTCTTT | CASSSGQGYSDSRYTEAFF
NA | TRBD2 | TRBJ2-7 | TRBV11-3 | TGTGCCAGCAGCCCCGGACTAGCGGGGGTGTACGAGCAGTACTTC | CASSPGLAGVYEQYF
NA | NA | TRBJ2-4 | TRBV28 | TGTGCCAGCAGCCCATGGGGAGGACTAGCCAAAAACATTCAGTACTTC | CASSPWGGLAKNIQYF
NA | TRBD2 | TRBJ2-7 | TRBV9 | TGTGCCAGCAGCCCAGCGCGGGAGGCGGGACAAGGAATGATTTACGAGCAGTACTTC | CASSPAREAGQGMIYEQYF
once | TRBD1 | TRBJ2-4 | TRBV5-1 | TGCGCCAGCAGCTCACAGGGGGCGATGGACATTCAGTACTTC | CASSSQGAMDIQYF
NA | TRBD2 | TRBJ2-1 | TRBV30 | TGTGCCTGGAGTGTTACTAGCGGGGGTAATGAGCAGTTCTTC | CAWSVTSGGNEQFF
NA | NA | TRBJ1-1 | TRBV28 | TGTGCCAGCAGTCTCAGGGTTATGAACACTGAAACTTTCTTT | CASSLRVMNTETFF
few | NA | TRBJ2-6 | TRBV2 | TGTGCCAGCAGTCGTGCAGGCCCCTCTTCTGGGGCCAACGTCCTGACTTTC | CASSRAGPSSGANVLTF